Listed below are T cell receptor beta chains from one sample, sequenced in a study of T cell changes during pregnancy in multiple sclerosis. Measured with immunoSEQ multiplex PCR; TCRdb has only the in-frame clones, and not every one. This sample carries about 20,000 clones, roughly 90% of them seen once, and the ten largest clones take 0.5% to 0.7%. Material: CD4+ T cells from peripheral blood mononuclear cells, obtained after pregnancy. The receptor set was obtained from a female donor in good health, enrolled as a control in a pregnancy study. Each CDR3 is given with its conserved first and last residue. Each record gives: J gene, CDR3 length, V gene, CDR3 protein.

j_call: TRBJ2-7
cdr3_length: 12
v_call: TRBV28
cdr3_aa: CASSRTGWEQYF

j_call: TRBJ2-7
cdr3_length: 14
v_call: TRBV19
cdr3_aa: CASSKQGAWDEQYF

j_call: TRBJ2-1
cdr3_length: 13
v_call: TRBV28
cdr3_aa: CASSPPASLEQFF

j_call: TRBJ2-5
cdr3_length: 14
v_call: TRBV27
cdr3_aa: CASSLSAARGTQYF

j_call: TRBJ1-1
cdr3_length: 12
v_call: TRBV5-4
cdr3_aa: CASSLGRAEAFF

j_call: TRBJ1-2
cdr3_length: 13
v_call: TRBV25-1
cdr3_aa: CASSGFDRLGYTF

j_call: TRBJ1-1
cdr3_length: 15
v_call: TRBV6-5
cdr3_aa: CASSYSMGGAYVAFF

j_call: TRBJ1-5
cdr3_length: 13
v_call: TRBV30
cdr3_aa: CAWSHRVGQPQHF

j_call: TRBJ2-3
cdr3_length: 16
v_call: TRBV5-4
cdr3_aa: CASSLAMRGMRDTQYF

j_call: TRBJ1-2
cdr3_length: 15
v_call: TRBV6-6
cdr3_aa: CASSKSAGQIYGYTF

j_call: TRBJ2-7
cdr3_length: 14
v_call: TRBV5-1
cdr3_aa: CASRGGVSGYEQYF

j_call: TRBJ2-1
cdr3_length: 14
v_call: TRBV28
cdr3_aa: CASTPPRLNNEQFF

j_call: TRBJ1-4
cdr3_length: 16
v_call: TRBV7-6
cdr3_aa: CASSSRDRGAGEKLFF

j_call: TRBJ1-4
cdr3_length: 17
v_call: TRBV28
cdr3_aa: CASSWGGGQGAGEKLFF

j_call: TRBJ1-5
cdr3_length: 15
v_call: TRBV10-3
cdr3_aa: CAISESRQSNQPQHF

j_call: TRBJ1-1
cdr3_length: 14
v_call: TRBV18
cdr3_aa: CASSGRQGYTEAFF

j_call: TRBJ1-3
cdr3_length: 16
v_call: TRBV11-1
cdr3_aa: CASSFMGSLSGNTIYF

j_call: TRBJ1-1
cdr3_length: 14
v_call: TRBV28
cdr3_aa: CASSLRQGNTEAFF

j_call: TRBJ1-3
cdr3_length: 15
v_call: TRBV7-3
cdr3_aa: CASSLGPGLGNTIYF

j_call: TRBJ2-1
cdr3_length: 17
v_call: TRBV10-1
cdr3_aa: CASSSNSWGGGYNEQFF